These 16 T cell receptor beta chains originate from one sample sequenced in a study of breast tumors, draining lymph nodes, adjacent tissues. The lymph nodes were axillary draining lymph nodes from breast cancer patients. One entry per CDR3 protein results from TCRdb running MiXCR on the multiplex PCR reads. The sample has approximately 250,000 distinct CDR3 sequences, about 34% seen once. Sequenced material: axillary lymph node tissue. These receptors came from a female donor with breast cancer. Some clones in this sample may be carry-over from other donors' samples.

This clonotype was detected many times. The gene calls are TRBV4-1 and TRBJ2-7, with TRBD2 matching 12 bases. Looked up from germline, CDR1 is MGHRA and CDR2 is YSYEKL. The CDR3 sequence is 19 residues long. V lost 0 bases to trimming and J lost 1 base; unmatched junction nucleotides: 10. The CDR3 DNA sequence: TGCGCCAGCAGCCAAGAATGGGATCCGGGACTAGCGGGTTCCTACGAGCAGTACTTC. The encoded protein is CASSQEWDPGLAGSYEQYF.

This chain connects TRBV7-3 to TRBJ1-5; 8 bases align to TRBD1. Per germline, CDR1 SGHTA and CDR2 FQGTGA. This CDR3 is built from 16 residues. Germline trimming cut 4 bases from V and 6 bases from J; bases unmatched to any gene: 11. CDR3 region: CASSSTGGPRGQPQHF. Here the CDR3 DNA reads TGTGCCAGCAGCTCAACAGGGGGTCCCAGGGGTCAGCCCCAGCATTTT.

This clonotype showed up many times. A clone one base away is much larger, so this may be a read error. The chain recombines TRBV6-6 with TRBJ2-7, with 8 nucleotides matching TRBD1. Losses at the gene ends were 7 bases for V and 3 bases for J; bases not matched to a gene: 17. Germline values: CDR1 MNHNY, CDR2 SVGAGI (reference sequence). The CDR3 extends over 17 amino acids. CDR3 loop: CASTSNAPGTGGYEQYF. The CDR3 nucleotides are TGTGCCAGCACTAGCAATGCCCCCGGGACAGGCGGCTACGAGCAGTACTTC.

This clonotype came up many times. The V gene is TRBV2, the J gene TRBJ2-1; possibly TRBD2 for D (6 bases). This CDR3 is built from 15 residues. From germline, CDR1 is SNHLY and CDR2 FYNNEI. V lost 8 bases to trimming and J lost 6 bases, with 20 bases between them. CDR3 DNA: TGTGCCAGCTATCTTCCCGGGACTTGGCCCAATGAGCAGTTCTTC. Translated, it gives CASYLPGTWPNEQFF.

This clonotype was seen a few times. V gene TRBV5-1 combines with J gene TRBJ2-5, with 8 positions matching TRBD2. Germline values: CDR1 SGHRS, CDR2 YFSETQ. This CDR3 is built from 14 residues. V shed 0 bases and J 8 bases; nucleotides not matched to a gene: 6. This CDR3 reads CASSLGLARDTQYF. DNA of the CDR3: TGCGCCAGCAGCTTGGGACTAGCGCGAGACACCCAGTACTTC.

This clonotype has just a few counts. The chain joins TRBV6-1 to TRBJ2-7; 9 nucleotides line up with TRBD1. The CDR3 contains 16 residues. The trim removed 1 base at V and 6 bases at J, leaving 10 bases unmatched. Germline V gene lookup returns CDR1 MNHNS and CDR2 SASEGT. The CDR3 bases are TGTGCCAGCAGTGAAGGGACATGGGGACAGGGCGCCGAGCAGTACTTC. Translating gives CASSEGTWGQGAEQYF.

At least ten counts were recorded for this clonotype. This sequence joins TRBV11-2 and TRBJ2-1; a possible D gene is TRBD2 (6 bases). Germline CDR1 SGHAT, CDR2 FQNNGV. CDR3 length: 16 residues. The V end was cut by 3 bases, the J end by 0 bases, with 12 bases between. CDR3 sequence (DNA): TGTGCCAGCAGCTTGGTGCGGGGAAGCTCCTACAATGAGCAGTTCTTC. It encodes CASSLVRGSSYNEQFF.

This clonotype was seen ten or more times. The chain combines TRBV6-6 with TRBJ1-6; D is ambiguous. Germline assignment: CDR1 MNHNY and CDR2 SVGAGI (reference sequence). This CDR3 spans 13 amino acids. V was shortened by 6 bases and J by 6 bases, with 9 bases between the two germline ends. CDR3 bases: TGTGCCAGCAGCCCTACAGCTAATTCACCCCTCCACTTT. Protein product: CASSPTANSPLHF.

With respect to this clonotype: At one of its ends the junction is not consistent with the germline gene, which may arise from a read error. The J gene is TRBJ2-3, the V gene TRBV5-8; 11 bases are shared with TRBD1. The length of the CDR3 is 16 residues. Looked up from germline, CDR1 is SGHTS and CDR2 is YDEGEE. The CDR3: CASGLAGQGARGEQYF. CDR3 DNA: TGTGCCAGCGGCTTGGCCGGACAGGGGGCGCGGGGCGAGCAGTATTTT. Filled out from reference TRBV5-8 and TRBJ2-3, the complete variable domain reads EAGVTQSPTHLIKTRGQQATLRCSPISGHTSVYWYQQALGLGLQFLLWYDEGEERNRGNFPPRFSGRQFPNYSSELNVNALELEDSALYLCASGLAGQGARGEQYFGPGTRLTVL.

In its sample, this clonotype was seen many times. V and J are TRBV7-3 and TRBJ1-4; TRBD1 might be the D (6 bases). CDR3 length: 14 residues. Trimming removed 3 bases at V and 5 bases at J, with 10 bases between. Per the germline V gene, CDR1 is SGHTA and CDR2 is FQGTGA. CDR3 DNA: TGTGCCAGCAGCTTCCCAGGGGAAAATGAAAAACTGTTTTTT. Its translation: CASSFPGENEKLFF. The whole variable domain, remainder taken from reference TRBV7-3 and TRBJ1-4, is GAGVSQTPSNKVTEKGKYVELRCDPISGHTALYWYRQSLGQGPEFLIYFQGTGAADDSGLPNDRFFAVRPEGSVSTLKIQRTERGDSAVYLCASSFPGENEKLFFGSGTQLSVL.

This clonotype was seen repeatedly, ten times or more. The chain couples TRBV6-6 to TRBJ2-1; D call uncertain. This CDR3 has 13 amino acids. The germline gives CDR1 MNHNY, CDR2 SVGAGI (reference sequence). Trimming shortened V by 0 bases and J by 12 bases, and 12 bases separated the two germline ends. The CDR3 coding sequence is TGTGCCAGCAGTTACTCGGAGTCAACGGGGCAGTTCTTC. Translated, it gives CASSYSESTGQFF.

This clonotype was picked up a small number of times. A read error may be the cause here, since a much bigger clone is one base away. The V call is TRBV20-1, the J call TRBJ2-5; 11 bases fit TRBD2. CDR1 and CDR2 from the germline V gene are DFQATT and SNEGSKA (reference sequence). The junction had 8 bases not matched to a gene; V was cut back by 3 bases and J by 2 bases. The CDR3 is made up of 16 amino acids. This CDR3 is CSASPPLAGAQETQYF. The CDR3 DNA is TGCAGTGCTAGTCCCCCACTAGCGGGGGCACAAGAGACCCAGTACTTC.

V usage is TRBV30 and J usage is TRBJ2-3; 7 bases align to TRBD2. The CDR3 spans 14 residues. J gave up 5 bases and V 4 bases, and 9 bases lay outside the gene matches. Germline CDR1 and CDR2: GTSNPN and SVGIG (reference sequence). Here the CDR3 DNA reads TGTGCCTGGATATCGGGGAGGGCCGGAGATACGCAGTATTTT. It codes for CAWISGRAGDTQYF.

V usage is TRBV19 and J usage is TRBJ1-5; D is unclear. The CDR3 has 13 residues. V was shortened by 6 bases and J by 11 bases, with 17 bases between the two germline ends. Germline-derived CDR1 and CDR2 are LNHDA and SQIVND (reference sequence). This CDR3 is CASRRSTGETQHF. The CDR3 DNA reads TGTGCCAGTAGGCGCTCCACCGGGGAGACCCAGCATTTT.

This clonotype was observed many times. The CDR3 spells CASSRDSFSNQPQHF. In nucleotides, the CDR3 is TGTGCCAGTAGTAGGGACAGTTTTAGCAATCAGCCCCAGCATTTT. The rearrangement links TRBV19 to TRBJ1-5; 7 positions agree with TRBD1. Trimming took 4 bases from V and 0 from J; bases not matched to a gene: 3. This CDR3 region has 15 residues. CDR1 and CDR2 from the germline V gene are LNHDA and SQIVND (reference sequence). The variable domain in full, with the rest retrieved from reference TRBV19 and TRBJ1-5, is DGGITQSPKYLFRKEGQNVTLSCEQNLNHDAMYWYRQDPGQGLRLIYYSQIVNDFQKGDIAEGYSVSREKKESFPLTVTSAQKNPTAFYLCASSRDSFSNQPQHFGDGTRLSIL.

Points on this clonotype: The junction does not match germline at one end; this may be a read error. This chain uses TRBV15 with TRBJ2-7; 9 bases align to TRBD1. The CDR3 has 16 residues. The germline V gene has CDR1 LNHNV and CDR2 YYDKDF (reference sequence). CDR3 in DNA: TGTGCCACCAGCAGGGATTCGGGGACAGGGACGGGCGAGCAGTGCTTC. Translation: CATSRDSGTGTGEQCF.